This record looks at one T cell receptor (beta chain) sequence and its context. Germline V gene lookup returns CDR1 MDHEN and CDR2 SYDVKM. CDR3 length: 16 amino acids. Trimming removed 7 bases from V and 1 base from J, with 17 bases in between. CDR3 regions were amplified by Arm-PCR using iRepertoire HTBI primers to build TCR beta libraries. Via MiXCR, TCRdb re-called the multiplex PCR reads, giving one row per CDR3 protein. The table shows over 500,000 distinct CDR3 sequences, with around 15% occurring only once. Time point described: newly diagnosed GD, antithyroid drugs for less than 3 months. Researchers made the TCR library from RNA that was extracted from PBMCs. The data originate from a study of regulatory T cells in long-lasting Graves disease. The same data also went into a second study, on T cells in Graves' hyperthyroidism and ophthalmopathy.

This clonotype was obtained from a woman in her 30s with Graves disease. This chain links TRBV28 with TRBJ1-5; D perhaps matches TRBD1 (5 bases). The material sequenced was peripheral blood mononuclear cells (PBMCs), taken at new diagnosis, from a patient treated with antithyroid drugs. As DNA, the CDR3 is TGTGCCAGCAAAGTTGGGGGGGTGGAAAGCAATCAGCCCCAGCATTTT. It translates to CASKVGGVESNQPQHF.